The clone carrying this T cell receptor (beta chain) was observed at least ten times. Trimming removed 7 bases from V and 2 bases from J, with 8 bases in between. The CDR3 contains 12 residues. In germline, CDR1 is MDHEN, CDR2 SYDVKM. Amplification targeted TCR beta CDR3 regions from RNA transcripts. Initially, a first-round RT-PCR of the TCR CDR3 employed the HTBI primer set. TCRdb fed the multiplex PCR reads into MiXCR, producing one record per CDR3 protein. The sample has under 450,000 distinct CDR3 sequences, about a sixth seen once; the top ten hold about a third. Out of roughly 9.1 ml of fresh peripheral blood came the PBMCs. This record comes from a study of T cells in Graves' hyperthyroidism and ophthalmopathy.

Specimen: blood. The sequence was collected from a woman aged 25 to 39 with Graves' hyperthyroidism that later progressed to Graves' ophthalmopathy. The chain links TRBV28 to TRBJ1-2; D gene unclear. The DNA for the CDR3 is TGTGCCAGCACTCCGAGGAACTATGGCTACACCTTC. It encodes CASTPRNYGYTF.